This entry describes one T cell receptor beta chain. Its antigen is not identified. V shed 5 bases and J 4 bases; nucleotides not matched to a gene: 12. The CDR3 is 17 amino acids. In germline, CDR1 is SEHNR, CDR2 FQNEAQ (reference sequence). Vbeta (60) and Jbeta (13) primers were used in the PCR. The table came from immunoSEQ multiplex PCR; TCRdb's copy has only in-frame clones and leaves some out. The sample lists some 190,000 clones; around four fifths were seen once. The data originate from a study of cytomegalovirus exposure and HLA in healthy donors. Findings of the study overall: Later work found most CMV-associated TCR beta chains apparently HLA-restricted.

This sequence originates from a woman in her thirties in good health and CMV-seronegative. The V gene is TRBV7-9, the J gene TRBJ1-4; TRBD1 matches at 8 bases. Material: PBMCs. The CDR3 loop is CASSPGQGLEGNEKLFF. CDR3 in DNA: TGTGCCAGCAGCCCAGGACAGGGCCTGGAGGGTAATGAAAAACTGTTTTTT.